This paragraph covers one T cell receptor (beta chain) sequence. Seattle participants joined during active infection and were tracked over time. The record originates from a study of blood T cell repertoires in COVID-19. Study overall: Italy, Spain and the United States were the sources of the convalescent and acute COVID-19 samples. T cells, B-cell-depleted T cells, or PBMCs supplied cDNA or gDNA.

Per the study methods: Estimation of nucleated cell counts relied on the amplification of reference gene primers. Generated by immunoSEQ multiplex PCR, the TCRdb table keeps only in-frame clones and is missing some. Clonal size and the V and J genes are those of that table, whereas D and trimming came from the DNA. The sample yields 250,000 to 400,000 clones, 88% seen once. The CDR3 totals 15 residues. Germline V gene data show CDR1 as KGHSH and CDR2 as LQKENI. V lost 3 bases and J lost 0, with 9 bases in between. The source of this sequence is a woman aged 25 to 45 with COVID-19, enrolled during active disease. This chain uses TRBV18 with TRBJ1-5; D is unresolved. The sample comprised peripheral blood. CDR3 loop: CASSPNSNSNQPQHF. The DNA of the CDR3 is TGTGCCAGCTCACCCAACTCGAATAGCAATCAGCCCCAGCATTTT.